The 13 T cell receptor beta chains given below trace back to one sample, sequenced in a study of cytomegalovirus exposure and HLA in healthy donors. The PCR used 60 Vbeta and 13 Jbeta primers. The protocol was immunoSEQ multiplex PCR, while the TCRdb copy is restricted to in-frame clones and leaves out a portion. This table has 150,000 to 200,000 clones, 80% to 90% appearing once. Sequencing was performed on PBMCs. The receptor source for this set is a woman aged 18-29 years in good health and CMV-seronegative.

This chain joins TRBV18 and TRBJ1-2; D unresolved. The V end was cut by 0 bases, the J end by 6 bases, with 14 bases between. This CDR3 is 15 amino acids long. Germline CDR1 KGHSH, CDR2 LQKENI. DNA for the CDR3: TGTGCCAGCTCACCACCGTCGGACTCTCCTCATGGCTACACCTTC. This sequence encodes CASSPPSDSPHGYTF.

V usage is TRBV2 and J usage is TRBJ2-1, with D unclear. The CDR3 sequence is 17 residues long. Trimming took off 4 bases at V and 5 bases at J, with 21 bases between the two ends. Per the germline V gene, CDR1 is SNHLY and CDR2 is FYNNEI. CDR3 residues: CASSVGRKIGANNEQFF. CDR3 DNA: TGTGCCAGCAGTGTCGGCCGAAAAATAGGAGCGAACAATGAGCAGTTCTTC. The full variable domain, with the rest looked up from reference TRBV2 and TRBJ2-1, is EPEVTQTPSHQVTQMGQEVILRCVPISNHLYFYWYRQILGQKVEFLVSFYNNEISEKSEIFDDQFSVERPDGSNFTLKIRSTKLEDSAMYFCASSVGRKIGANNEQFFGPGTRLTVL.

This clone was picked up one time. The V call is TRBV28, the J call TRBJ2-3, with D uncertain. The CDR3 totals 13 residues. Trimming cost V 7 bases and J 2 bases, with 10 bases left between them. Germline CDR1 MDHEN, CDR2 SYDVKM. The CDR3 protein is CASILPTTDTQYF. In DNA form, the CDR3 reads TGTGCCAGCATCCTACCAACCACAGATACGCAGTATTTT.

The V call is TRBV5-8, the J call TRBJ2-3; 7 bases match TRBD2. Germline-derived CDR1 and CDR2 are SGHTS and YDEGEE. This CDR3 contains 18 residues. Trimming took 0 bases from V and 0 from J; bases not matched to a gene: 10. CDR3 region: CASSLVAGYITSTDTQYF. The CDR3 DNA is TGTGCCAGCAGCTTGGTAGCGGGCTATATAACTAGCACAGATACGCAGTATTTT.

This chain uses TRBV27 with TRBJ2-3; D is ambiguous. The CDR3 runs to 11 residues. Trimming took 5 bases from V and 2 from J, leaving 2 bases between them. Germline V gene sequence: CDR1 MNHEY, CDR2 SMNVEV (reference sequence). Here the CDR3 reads CASSHTDTQYF. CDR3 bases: TGTGCCAGCAGTCACACAGATACGCAGTATTTT.

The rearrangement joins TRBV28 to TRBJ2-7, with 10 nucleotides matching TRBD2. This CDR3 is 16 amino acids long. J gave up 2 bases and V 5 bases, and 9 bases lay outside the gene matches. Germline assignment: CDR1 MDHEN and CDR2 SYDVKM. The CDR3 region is CASSRSGTSATYEQYF. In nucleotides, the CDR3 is TGTGCCAGCAGTCGATCCGGGACTAGCGCAACCTACGAGCAGTACTTC.

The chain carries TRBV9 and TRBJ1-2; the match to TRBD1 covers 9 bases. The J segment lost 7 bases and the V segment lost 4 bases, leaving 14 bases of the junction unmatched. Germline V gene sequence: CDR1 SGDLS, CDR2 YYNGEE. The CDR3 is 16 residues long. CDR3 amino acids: CASSLTSHRGQVGYTF. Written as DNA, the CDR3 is TGTGCCAGCAGCCTCACCTCCCACAGGGGGCAGGTTGGCTACACCTTC.

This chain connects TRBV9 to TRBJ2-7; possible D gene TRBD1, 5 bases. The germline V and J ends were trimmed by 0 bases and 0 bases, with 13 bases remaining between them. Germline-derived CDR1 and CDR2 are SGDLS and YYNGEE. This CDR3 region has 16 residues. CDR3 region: CASSVAPTDSSYEQYF. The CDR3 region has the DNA TGTGCCAGCAGCGTAGCTCCGACAGATAGCTCCTACGAGCAGTACTTC.

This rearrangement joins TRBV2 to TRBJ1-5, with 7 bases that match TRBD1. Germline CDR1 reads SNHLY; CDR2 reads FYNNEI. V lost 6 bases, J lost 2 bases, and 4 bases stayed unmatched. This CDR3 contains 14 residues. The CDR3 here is CASRGDSGNQPQHF. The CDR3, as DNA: TGTGCCAGCAGAGGGGACAGTGGCAATCAGCCCCAGCATTTT.

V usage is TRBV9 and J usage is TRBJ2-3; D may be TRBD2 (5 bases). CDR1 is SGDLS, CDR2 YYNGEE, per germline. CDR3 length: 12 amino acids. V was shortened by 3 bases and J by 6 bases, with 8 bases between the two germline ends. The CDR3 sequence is CASSAGEDTQYF. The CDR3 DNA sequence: TGTGCCAGCAGCGCCGGGGAGGATACGCAGTATTTT. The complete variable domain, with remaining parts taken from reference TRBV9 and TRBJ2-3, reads DSGVTQTPKHLITATGQRVTLRCSPRSGDLSVYWYQQSLDQGLQFLIQYYNGEERAKGNILERFSAQQFPDLHSELNLSSLELGDSALYFCASSAGEDTQYFGPGTRLTVL.

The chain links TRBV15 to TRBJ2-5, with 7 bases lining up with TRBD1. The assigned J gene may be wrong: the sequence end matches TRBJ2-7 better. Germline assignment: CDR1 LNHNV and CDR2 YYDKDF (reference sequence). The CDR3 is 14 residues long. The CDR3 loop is CATSRGDRSYEQYF. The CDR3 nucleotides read TGTGCCACCAGCAGGGGGGACAGATCCTACGAGCAGTACTTC.

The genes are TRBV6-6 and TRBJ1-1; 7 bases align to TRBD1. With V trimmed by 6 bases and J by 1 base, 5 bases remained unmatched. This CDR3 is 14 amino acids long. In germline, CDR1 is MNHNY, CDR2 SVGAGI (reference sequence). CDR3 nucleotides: TGTGCCAGCAGGGCGGGACAGTCGAACACTGAAGCTTTCTTT. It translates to CASRAGQSNTEAFF.

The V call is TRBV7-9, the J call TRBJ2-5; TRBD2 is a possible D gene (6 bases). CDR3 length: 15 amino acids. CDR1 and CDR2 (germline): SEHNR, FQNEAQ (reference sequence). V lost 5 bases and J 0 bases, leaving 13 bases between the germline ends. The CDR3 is CASSLGLSNQETQYF. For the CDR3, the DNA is TGTGCCAGCAGCCTAGGACTATCGAACCAAGAGACCCAGTACTTC.